This T cell receptor beta chain derives from a study of beta chain features in type 1 diabetes. Study in general: Healthy donors and patients had similar age, gender and cell yields. The study, taken as a whole, reports: The study found moderately but significantly shorter TCRB CDR3s in all four CD4+ subsets of Type 1 diabetes patients. When VDJ junctions were examined, type 1 diabetes patients showed fewer insertions and more deletions.

Every participating donor gave one draw, a heparinised blood sample averaging about 100 mL. What was sequenced were expressed TCRB transcripts, since all of the isolated RNA had been reverse transcribed. About 3.6 million reads was the average for naive, central memory and regulatory T cell samples. Assay used: immunoSEQ multiplex PCR; TCRdb lists only in-frame clones, some missing. The table includes hundreds of thousands of clones, around 15% detected once. Trimming shortened V by 3 bases and J by 3 bases, and 7 bases separated the two germline ends. The CDR3 totals 13 residues. Per the germline V gene, CDR1 is SNHLY and CDR2 is FYNNEI. This clone was detected a few times. What it binds is unknown.

The chain combines TRBV2 with TRBJ2-3; D is undetermined. This clonotype was obtained from a man aged 18 to 29 with type 1 diabetes. The sample consisted of naive CD4+ T cells from blood. CDR3 nucleotide sequence: TGTGCCAGCAGTGATGTAGGAACAGATACGCAGTATTTT. It translates to CASSDVGTDTQYF.